Below, 26 T cell receptor beta chains from the same sample are listed, as sequenced in a study of T cell responses to AZD1222 COVID-19 vaccine. Data came from immunoSEQ multiplex PCR; TCRdb stores just in-frame clones and leaves some out. The sample carries 100,000 to 150,000 clones, roughly 91% recorded once. Sequenced material: peripheral blood, taken on day 0 of AZD1222 vaccination. These receptors originate from an adult in good health.

This rearrangement joins TRBV5-1 to TRBJ2-2; D is possibly TRBD1 (6 bases). Germline CDR1 reads SGHRS; CDR2 reads YFSETQ. V was pared by 2 bases and J by 3 bases, with 8 bases between. The CDR3 runs 14 residues. CDR3 DNA: TGCGCCAGCAGCTTAGAGGGGGACACCGGGGAGCTGTTTTTT. Its translation: CASSLEGDTGELFF.

The J gene is TRBJ1-1, the V gene TRBV15; 7 bases match TRBD1. V lost 3 bases to trimming and J lost 7 bases; unmatched junction nucleotides: 11. CDR3 length equals 15 residues. Germline V gives CDR1 LNHNV, CDR2 YYDKDF (reference sequence). DNA of the CDR3: TGTGCCACCAGCAGGACCAGACAGGGATCGGTTGAAGCTTTCTTT. Translating gives CATSRTRQGSVEAFF.

The chain carries TRBV6-6 and TRBJ2-1; tentative D call: TRBD1 (7 bases). The CDR3 consists of 15 residues. Germline V lookup: CDR1 MNHNY, CDR2 SVGAGI (reference sequence). Trimming pared 7 bases from V and 4 bases from J, leaving 17 bases between. The CDR3 nucleotides are TGTGCCAGCACAGGCGGGACAGTGAATTACAATGAGCAGTTCTTC. It specifies CASTGGTVNYNEQFF.

This clone was counted only a few times. The gene calls are TRBV2 and TRBJ2-7, with D tentatively TRBD1 or TRBD2 (5 bases each). V was shortened by 3 bases and J by 0 bases, with 15 bases between the two germline ends. Germline loops: CDR1 SNHLY, CDR2 FYNNEI. The CDR3 has 16 amino acids. The CDR3 nucleotides are TGTGCCAGCAGTGATGGAGGCAGGGTGTACTCCTACGAGCAGTACTTC. Its protein is CASSDGGRVYSYEQYF.

The CDR3 spells CASSHEELAGVNNQPQHF. DNA of the CDR3: TGCGCCAGCAGCCACGAGGAGCTCGCAGGGGTCAACAATCAGCCCCAGCATTTT. The chain carries TRBV4-1 and TRBJ1-5; possible D gene TRBD1, 6 bases. Trimming took off 3 bases at V and 3 bases at J, with 21 bases between the two ends. Per the germline V gene, CDR1 is MGHRA and CDR2 is YSYEKL. The CDR3 has 18 residues.

V and J are TRBV6-5 and TRBJ1-6; D not certain. The CDR3 is 13 residues long. Trimming pared 5 bases from V and 8 bases from J, leaving 10 bases between. Germline lookup yields CDR1 MNHEY and CDR2 SVGAGI. CDR3 nucleotide sequence: TGTGCCAGCAGTCCTCAGGTTCATTCACCCCTCCACTTT. It encodes CASSPQVHSPLHF.

This chain uses TRBV18 with TRBJ1-5; 9 bases line up with TRBD1. Germline CDR1 reads KGHSH; CDR2 reads LQKENI. The CDR3 has 13 amino acids. V trimming: 6 bases; J trimming: 5 bases; junction bases outside the gene matches: 2. The CDR3 region is CASSDRGDQPQHF. In DNA, the CDR3 is TGTGCCAGCTCGGACAGGGGTGATCAGCCCCAGCATTTT.

The genes are TRBV19 and TRBJ1-6, with D unresolved. In germline, CDR1 is LNHDA, CDR2 SQIVND (reference sequence). The CDR3 runs 17 residues. V lost 1 base and J 7 bases, leaving 17 bases between the germline ends. This CDR3 is CASSIGSATRGNSPLHF. DNA for the CDR3: TGTGCCAGTAGTATAGGGTCGGCAACCAGAGGAAATTCACCCCTCCACTTT.

The J gene is TRBJ2-5, the V gene TRBV12-3 or TRBV12-4; 7 positions match TRBD1. Trimming removed 4 bases from V and 5 bases from J; junction bases left unmatched: 4. CDR3 length: 13 residues. CDR3 sequence (DNA): TGTGCCAGCAGTTACAGGGGCTCGGAGACCCAGTACTTC. Its translation: CASSYRGSETQYF.

The chain uses TRBV7-9 and TRBJ2-2; 9 bases map to TRBD2. This CDR3 region has 16 residues. CDR1 SEHNR and CDR2 FQNEAQ come from the germline V gene (reference sequence). With 4 bases clipped from V and 3 bases from J, the junction kept 6 bases outside the gene matches. Here the CDR3 reads CASSSAGGLHTGELFF. The DNA of the CDR3 is TGTGCCAGCAGCTCGGCGGGGGGGCTACACACCGGGGAGCTGTTTTTT.

This rearrangement joins TRBV7-9 to TRBJ2-1, with 10 bases matching TRBD2. Looked up from germline, CDR1 is SEHNR and CDR2 is FQNEAQ (reference sequence). The CDR3 extends over 15 amino acids. V gave up 1 base and J gave up 7 bases; unmatched junction bases: 4. The chain's CDR3 is CASSLELAGNNEQFF. CDR3 coding DNA: TGTGCCAGCAGCTTAGAACTAGCGGGGAATAATGAGCAGTTCTTC.

This chain uses TRBV4-2 with TRBJ1-5; D unclear. This CDR3 contains 16 residues. The germline V and J ends were trimmed by 1 base and 2 bases, with 12 bases remaining between them. Germline CDR1 reads LGHNA; CDR2 reads YNFKEQ. In nucleotides, the CDR3 is TGTGCCAGCAGCCAAGGACACGGGCTCGGCAATCAGCCCCAGCATTTT. This translates into CASSQGHGLGNQPQHF.

The chain employs TRBV3-1 (or the pseudogene TRBV3-2) and TRBJ2-2; D possibly corresponds to TRBD1 (6 bases). Deletions cut 4 bases from V and 2 bases from J, with 11 bases between. The CDR3 is 15 amino acids. Per the germline V gene, CDR1 is LGHDT and CDR2 is YNNKEL (reference sequence). CDR3 nucleotide sequence: TGTGCCAGCAGCCCCGGACAGTTCAACACCGGGGAGCTGTTTTTT. Amino acids: CASSPGQFNTGELFF.

The chain links TRBV27 to TRBJ1-2; TRBD1 matches at 10 bases. CDR3 size: 14 residues. The trim removed 2 bases at V and 3 bases at J, leaving 0 bases unmatched. The V gene's germline CDR1 is MNHEY and CDR2 SMNVEV (reference sequence). The CDR3 nucleotides are TGTGCCAGCAGTTTAGGGACAGGGGACTATGGCTACACCTTC. Translated: CASSLGTGDYGYTF.

The chain is built from TRBV27 and TRBJ1-3; tentatively, D is TRBD1 (5 bases). This CDR3 has 17 residues. Germline CDR1 reads MNHEY; CDR2 reads SMNVEV (reference sequence). The V and J ends lost 5 bases and 1 base respectively, with 18 bases between them. This CDR3 reads CASSPSRPQGSGNTIYF. The CDR3 DNA reads as TGTGCCAGCAGTCCAAGTCGGCCCCAGGGATCTGGAAACACCATATATTTT.

The genes are TRBV19 and TRBJ1-5; weak D call: TRBD1 (5 bases). V was clipped by 1 base and J by 7 bases, with 5 bases between them. The CDR3 has 12 residues. The germline V gene has CDR1 LNHDA and CDR2 SQIVND (reference sequence). CDR3 residues: CASSIGGQPQHF. The CDR3 DNA reads TGTGCCAGTAGTATAGGGGGGCAGCCCCAGCATTTT.

V and J are TRBV11-3 and TRBJ2-5; 14 bases agree with TRBD2. V was clipped by 5 bases and J by 0 bases; unmatched bases: 2. Germline V CDR1 and CDR2: SGHNT, YENEEA. The length of the CDR3 is 16 residues. CDR3: CASSPGLAGDQETQYF. For the CDR3, the DNA is TGTGCCAGCAGCCCGGGACTAGCGGGGGACCAAGAGACCCAGTACTTC.

This clone has just a few counts. The chain couples TRBV7-3 to TRBJ1-2; D is unresolved. V was clipped by 7 bases and J by 8 bases, with 20 bases between them. Germline-derived CDR1 and CDR2 are SGHTA and FQGTGA. The CDR3 runs 14 residues. CDR3 DNA sequence: TGTGCCAGCACCCCGAACCCAGGCATTAGCGGCTACACCTTC. Protein sequence: CASTPNPGISGYTF. The full variable domain, in which reference TRBV7-3 and TRBJ1-2 provide the parts outside the CDR3, is GAGVSQTPSNKVTEKGKYVELRCDPISGHTALYWYRQSLGQGPEFLIYFQGTGAADDSGLPNDRFFAVRPEGSVSTLKIQRTERGDSAVYLCASTPNPGISGYTFGSGTRLTVV.

The chain uses TRBV21-1 and TRBJ2-7; TRBD1, the table's D call, was not compared with the DNA. TRBV21-1 is a pseudogene segment. CDR3 size: 14 residues. The CDR3 region is CASSKGTGHDEQYF. In DNA, the CDR3 is TGTGCCAGCAGCAAAGGGACAGGGCACGACGAGCAGTACTTC.

Here the CDR3 reads CASRGTKGNEKLFF. CDR3 coding DNA: TGTGCCAGCAGAGGCACGAAGGGGAATGAAAAACTGTTTTTT. The genes are TRBV2 and TRBJ1-4; possible D gene TRBD1, 5 bases. This CDR3 is 14 amino acids long. In germline, CDR1 is SNHLY, CDR2 FYNNEI. Trimming took 6 bases from V and 5 from J, leaving 13 bases between them.

The V gene is TRBV7-9, the J gene TRBJ2-7; a possible D gene is TRBD1 (6 bases). V shed 5 bases and J shed 2 bases, with 16 bases lying between them. Germline lookup yields CDR1 SEHNR and CDR2 FQNEAQ (reference sequence). The CDR3 is 15 residues long. The chain's CDR3 is CASSQTGRETYEQYF. The DNA for the CDR3 is TGTGCCAGCAGCCAAACAGGGAGAGAGACCTACGAGCAGTACTTC.

The chain couples TRBV5-8 to TRBJ1-5; D not resolved. CDR3 size: 15 residues. Germline CDR1 reads SGHTS; CDR2 reads YDEGEE. The V end lost 1 base, the J end lost 0 bases, and 8 bases lay between the germline ends. CDR3 DNA sequence: TGTGCCAGCAGCTTGCATATGTATAGCAATCAGCCCCAGCATTTT. This gives the protein CASSLHMYSNQPQHF.

CDR3 DNA: TGTGCCAGCAGCGGCGACAGGGAAGTCTATGGCTACACCTTC. As protein: CASSGDREVYGYTF. This chain connects TRBV28 to TRBJ1-2; 7 bases map to TRBD1. V gave up 6 bases and J gave up 4 bases; unmatched junction bases: 8. This CDR3 has 14 amino acids. Germline V gives CDR1 MDHEN, CDR2 SYDVKM.

The rearrangement uses TRBV24-1 and TRBJ1-2; 9 bases are a match to TRBD1. Trimming cost V 2 bases and J 5 bases; bases outside gene matches: 2. Germline CDR1 reads KGHDR; CDR2 reads SFDVKD. The CDR3 is 14 amino acids. The CDR3 bases are TGTGCCACCAGTGATTCCGGACAGGGGTATGGCTACACCTTC. Amino acid sequence: CATSDSGQGYGYTF.

V and J are TRBV9 and TRBJ1-4; TRBD1 might be the D (6 bases). V gave up 0 bases and J gave up 5 bases, with 11 bases separating them. Germline V gene lookup returns CDR1 SGDLS and CDR2 YYNGEE. The CDR3 is made up of 15 amino acids. Here the CDR3 reads CASSVAEGVNEKLFF. The CDR3 region has the DNA TGTGCCAGCAGCGTAGCTGAGGGGGTGAATGAAAAACTGTTTTTT.

V usage is TRBV19 and J usage is TRBJ2-1, with D perhaps matching TRBD2 (6 bases). There are 14 residues in the CDR3. Germline values: CDR1 LNHDA, CDR2 SQIVND (reference sequence). V gave up 5 bases and J gave up 8 bases, with 16 bases separating them. The CDR3 here is CASSRESRSDEQFF. CDR3 coding DNA: TGTGCCAGTAGTCGGGAGTCTAGGTCGGATGAGCAGTTCTTC.